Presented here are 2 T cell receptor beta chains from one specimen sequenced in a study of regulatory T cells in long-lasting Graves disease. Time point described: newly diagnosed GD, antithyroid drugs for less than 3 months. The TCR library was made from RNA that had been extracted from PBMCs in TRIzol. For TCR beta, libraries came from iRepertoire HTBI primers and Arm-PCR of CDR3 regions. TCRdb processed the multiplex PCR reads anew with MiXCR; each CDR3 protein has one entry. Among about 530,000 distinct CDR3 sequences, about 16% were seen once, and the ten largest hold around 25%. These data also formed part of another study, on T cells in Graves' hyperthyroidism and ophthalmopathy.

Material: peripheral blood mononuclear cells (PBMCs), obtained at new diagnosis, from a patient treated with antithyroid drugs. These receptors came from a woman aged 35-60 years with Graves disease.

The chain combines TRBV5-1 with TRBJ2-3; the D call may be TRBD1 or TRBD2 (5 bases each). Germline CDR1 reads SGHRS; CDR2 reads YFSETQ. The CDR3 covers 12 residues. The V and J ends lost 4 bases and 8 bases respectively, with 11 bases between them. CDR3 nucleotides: TGCGCCAGCAGCCGCGGGCAGGGTACGCAGTATTTT. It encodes CASSRGQGTQYF.

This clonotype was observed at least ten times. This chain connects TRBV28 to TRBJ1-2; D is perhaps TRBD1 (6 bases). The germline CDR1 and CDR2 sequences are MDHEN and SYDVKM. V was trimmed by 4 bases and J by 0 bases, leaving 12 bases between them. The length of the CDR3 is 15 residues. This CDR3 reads CASSSTGNPNYGYTF. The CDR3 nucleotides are TGTGCCAGCAGTTCTACAGGGAATCCTAACTATGGCTACACCTTC.